This is a list of T cell receptor beta chains from one sample in a study of blood T cell repertoires in COVID-19. Sequenced by immunoSEQ multiplex PCR; TCRdb stores in-frame clones only, minus some. The sample contains roughly 150,000 clones, around 79% of which appear only once. Sequenced sample: PBMCs or T cells enriched from blood (not recorded which). The receptor set was obtained from a woman aged 70-85 years in a cohort exposed to, infected with or recovered from COVID-19 (not recorded which). CDR3s include the opening cysteine and the closing phenylalanine or tryptophan. D genes are given only for firm matches. A row's size may be missing; if present it is once, few, many or a size class.

V gene	clone size	D gene	J gene	CDR3 DNA	CDR3 protein
TRBV15	.	.	TRBJ1-1	TGTGCCACCAGCAGCCTCACAGGAAACACTGAAGCTTTCTTT	CATSSLTGNTEAFF
TRBV6-2/TRBV6-3	.	.	TRBJ1-2	TGTGCCAGCAGTTATGGGACGGGACACCATAACTATGGCTACACCTTC	CASSYGTGHHNYGYTF
TRBV28	.	TRBD1	TRBJ1-1	TGTGCCAGCAGTCCTCAACAGACAGGGTGGACTGAAGCTTTCTTT	CASSPQQTGWTEAFF
TRBV6-5	.	TRBD1	TRBJ1-1	TGTGCCAGCAGCGGACAGGCGACTAGCACTGAAGCTTTCTTT	CASSGQATSTEAFF
TRBV19	.	.	TRBJ1-6	TGTGCCAGTAGTATTTTAGAAAATTCACCCCTCCACTTT	CASSILENSPLHF
TRBV21-1	.	.	TRBJ2-1	TGTGCCAGCAGCATAGCAGCTCACTCCTACAATGAGCAGTTCTTC	CASSIAAHSYNEQFF
TRBV20-1	.	.	TRBJ2-5	TGCAGTGCTAGACTACAAGAGACCCAGTACTTC	CSARLQETQYF
TRBV10-3	.	TRBD1	TRBJ1-5	TGTGCCACGGACCCCGGGACAGGGGCCTGGGGGAGCAATCAGCCCCAGCATTTT	CATDPGTGAWGSNQPQHF
TRBV5-4	.	TRBD2	TRBJ2-3	TGTGCCAGCAGCTACGGGAGGATGACAGATACGCAGTATTTT	CASSYGRMTDTQYF
TRBV12-2	.	.	TRBJ1-4	TGTGCAAGTCGCTGGAGGGTCGGGGCCCTGGCAACTAATGAAAAACTGTTTTTT	CASRWRVGALATNEKLFF
TRBV3-1/TRBV3-2	once	.	TRBJ1-1	TGTGCCAGCAGCCAAGCCGGCTACGGGACTGAAGCTTTCTTT	CASSQAGYGTEAFF
TRBV28	few	TRBD1	TRBJ1-2	TGTGCCAGCAGTTGGACAGGGGCGAACTATGGCTACACCTTC	CASSWTGANYGYTF
TRBV4-1	.	TRBD1	TRBJ2-5	TGCGCCAGCAGCCAAGTTTTCACCGGGACAGCACAAGAGACCCAGTACTTC	CASSQVFTGTAQETQYF
TRBV6-5	.	.	TRBJ2-1	TGTGCCAGCGCACCGAGCTCCTACAATGAGCAGTTCTTC	CASAPSSYNEQFF
TRBV14	few	TRBD2	TRBJ2-7	TGTGCCAGCAGCCCCCCGGGACTAGCGGGAGTAGGGCAGTACTTC	CASSPPGLAGVGQYF
TRBV24-1	few	TRBD2	TRBJ2-1	TGTGCCACCAGTGAGCCGGGACTAGAGAGCAATGAGCAGTTCTTC	CATSEPGLESNEQFF
TRBV5-4	.	TRBD1	TRBJ1-2	TGTGCCAGCCACCCGGGACAGGGCACTCCCCCGGGTGGCTACACCTTC	CASHPGQGTPPGGYTF
TRBV7-9	few	.	TRBJ1-5	TGTGCCAGCAGCTTAGTAATATCGGGGAACCCCGATCAGCCCCAGCATTTT	CASSLVISGNPDQPQHF
TRBV7-2	.	TRBD2	TRBJ2-5	TGTGCCAGCAGCTTGTCTAGCGGCCAAGAGACCCAGTACTTC	CASSLSSGQETQYF
TRBV10-2	.	.	TRBJ1-1	TGCGCCAGCACAGGGCTAAACACTGAAGCTTTCTTT	CASTGLNTEAFF
TRBV19	.	.	TRBJ1-5	TGTGCCAGTAGGCAGGCGCCCTTAGTCTCGAATCAGCCCCAGCATTTT	CASRQAPLVSNQPQHF
TRBV18	.	TRBD1	TRBJ1-2	TGTGCCAGCTCACCAGGGACAGGGAGAGAGGGCTACACCTTC	CASSPGTGREGYTF
TRBV7-3	.	.	TRBJ1-1	TGTGCCAGCAGCTTAAATGGGGCAGGAAACACTGAAGCTTTCTTT	CASSLNGAGNTEAFF
TRBV7-2	.	.	TRBJ1-2	TGTGCCAGCAGCTTAGGTTGGCAGGGAGGTGGCTACACCTTC	CASSLGWQGGGYTF
TRBV28	.	TRBD2	TRBJ2-7	TGTGCCAGCGGGGGGGCCGGGACTAGCAACGAGCAGTACTTC	CASGGAGTSNEQYF
TRBV9	.	.	TRBJ1-2	TGTGCCAGCAGCCCAGAGGGATTCTATGGCTACACCTTC	CASSPEGFYGYTF
TRBV10-3	.	.	TRBJ2-1	TGTGCCATCAGTGACAGGGGCAATGAGCAGTTCTTC	CAISDRGNEQFF
TRBV5-1	.	.	TRBJ2-7	TGCGCCAGCAGCTTGACCGGTTACGAGCAGTACTTC	CASSLTGYEQYF
TRBV28	.	.	TRBJ1-5	TGTGCCAGCAGTTTATCTGGGTGGAGGGTTCAGCCCCAGCATTTT	CASSLSGWRVQPQHF
TRBV4-2	.	TRBD1	TRBJ2-1	TGTGCCAGCAGCCCTGGTGGAATGGGACAGGGACTCAATGAGCAGTTCTTC	CASSPGGMGQGLNEQFF
TRBV19	.	.	TRBJ2-5	TGTGCCAGTAGTAGTTCAGAAGAGACCCAGTACTTC	CASSSSEETQYF
TRBV19	.	.	TRBJ2-5	TGTGCCAGTAGTATTAACCCCGGGGAGACCCAGTACTTC	CASSINPGETQYF
TRBV11-2	.	.	TRBJ2-7	TGTGCCAGCAGCTTACGCTACGAGCAGTACTTC	CASSLRYEQYF
TRBV3-1/TRBV3-2	.	TRBD2	TRBJ2-7	TGTGCCAGCAGCCAAGGGACTAGCGGGAACCCCTACGAGCAGTACTTC	CASSQGTSGNPYEQYF
TRBV18	.	TRBD1	TRBJ1-1	TGTGCCAGCTCACCCGACAGGGGTATTGAACGAGCTTTCTTT	CASSPDRGIERAFF
TRBV11-3	.	.	TRBJ2-7	TGTGCCAGCAGCTTGTATCCAGGGAACTCCTACGAGCAGTACTTC	CASSLYPGNSYEQYF
TRBV18	once	.	TRBJ2-1	TGTGCCAGCTCACCATCAAGCTCTCGCGACAATGAGCAGTTCTTC	CASSPSSSRDNEQFF
TRBV28	few	.	TRBJ1-2	TGTGCCAGCACCCCAGCGCTAAACTATGGCTACACCTTC	CASTPALNYGYTF
TRBV7-9	.	TRBD1	TRBJ1-1	TGTGCCAGCCTCCAGGGGGAGACCAGACTTGAAGCTTTCTTT	CASLQGETRLEAFF
TRBV5-5	.	TRBD1	TRBJ2-5	TGTGCCAGCAGCGGGACAGACGCAGAGACCCAGTACTTC	CASSGTDAETQYF
TRBV2	.	TRBD1	TRBJ1-5	TGTGCCAGCAGTGGTGGGCAGGGGGATCAGCCCCAGCATTTT	CASSGGQGDQPQHF
TRBV21-1	.	.	TRBJ1-5	TGTGCCAGCAGCAATGGGAGAGGGGCAGGGGATAATAATCAGCCCCAGCATTTT	CASSNGRGAGDNNQPQHF
TRBV7-3	.	.	TRBJ1-6	TGTGCCAGCACCCTCACGGGGGGCGGAAATTCACCCCTCCACTTT	CASTLTGGGNSPLHF
TRBV28	.	.	TRBJ1-2	TGTGCCAGCGGAGGGAACTATGGCTACACCTTC	CASGGNYGYTF
TRBV10-3	.	TRBD1	TRBJ1-3	TGTGCCATCAATCCGGACAGGGGTATTAACACCATATATTTT	CAINPDRGINTIYF
TRBV24-1	.	.	TRBJ2-7	TGTGCCACCAGTTCACTTGATGACACGCGTCGGTACTTC	CATSSLDDTRRYF
TRBV7-3	.	.	TRBJ1-5	TGTGCCAGCAGCTTAACGGGGGGACAGCCCCAGCATTTT	CASSLTGGQPQHF
TRBV11-2	once	.	TRBJ2-5	TGTGCCAGCAGCGCCCGGAGCGGGGAGACCCAGTACTTC	CASSARSGETQYF
TRBV2	.	.	TRBJ2-2	TGTGCCAGCATCCCAGGGTACACCGGGGAGCTGTTTTTT	CASIPGYTGELFF
TRBV7-2	.	TRBD1	TRBJ1-4	TGTGCCAGCAGCTTAGTTCGCCGGACAGGGGTAGAAAAACTGTTTTTT	CASSLVRRTGVEKLFF
TRBV5-1	.	.	TRBJ2-5	TGCGCCAGCAGCTTTCTAGCGAAGGAGACCCAGTACTTC	CASSFLAKETQYF
TRBV24-1	.	TRBD2	TRBJ2-7	TGTGCCACCAGTGACGGTAGCGGGAGAAGGCCGGCCGGCGAGCAGTACTTC	CATSDGSGRRPAGEQYF
TRBV27	.	TRBD1	TRBJ1-5	TGTGCCAGCAGGCCGGGACAGGTTAATCAGCCCCAGCATTTT	CASRPGQVNQPQHF